Following are 25 T cell receptor beta chains from one sample sequenced in a study of T-cell memory formation after mild COVID-19. TCRdb reprocessed the 5' RACE reads via MiXCR and lists one record per CDR3 protein. The table lists about 320,000 distinct CDR3 sequences, 14% of them singletons. Sequencing was performed on PBMCs or a T cell subset sorted from them (not recorded which). The receptor source for this set is a man between 18 and 35 years old who had mild COVID-19 (a few samples of this study predate the infection). Cell type and time point are not known.

V usage is TRBV7-3 and J usage is TRBJ1-1; tentative D call: TRBD1 (5 bases). Deletions cut 3 bases from V and 8 bases from J, with 13 bases between. The CDR3 has 13 residues. CDR1 is SGHTA, CDR2 FQGTGA, per germline. CDR3: CASSFGENREAFF. In DNA, the CDR3 is TGTGCCAGCAGCTTTGGTGAAAACAGGGAAGCTTTCTTT.

J is TRBJ1-5 and V is TRBV6-2 or TRBV6-3; 8 bases fit TRBD1. Germline assignment: CDR1 MNHEY and CDR2 SVGEGT. Trimming at V came to 0 bases and at J to 6 bases, leaving 4 bases not matched to a gene. The CDR3 extends over 15 amino acids. The CDR3 loop reads CASSYSRGLSQPQHF. The CDR3 DNA sequence: TGTGCCAGCAGTTACTCCAGGGGGCTAAGTCAGCCCCAGCATTTT.

V gene TRBV12-3 or TRBV12-4 combines with J gene TRBJ2-7; D is undetermined. With 0 bases removed from V and 7 bases from J, the gap between germline ends came to 10 bases. The CDR3 length is 13 residues. The CDR3 reads CASSLAVDAEQYV. CDR3 bases: TGTGCCAGCAGTTTAGCAGTTGATGCGGAGCAGTACGTC.

The gene calls are TRBV3-1 and TRBJ2-2, with D unclear. From germline, CDR1 is LGHDT and CDR2 YNNKEL (reference sequence). This CDR3 comprises 16 residues. V was cut by 2 bases and J by 3 bases, with 13 bases left in between. CDR3 region: CASSQRLGSHTGELFF. CDR3 coding DNA: TGTGCCAGCAGCCAAAGGCTGGGGTCTCACACCGGGGAGCTGTTTTTT. Supplemented by reference TRBV3-1 and TRBJ2-2, the full variable domain reads DTAVSQTPKYLVTQMGNDKSIKCEQNLGHDTMYWYKQDSKKFLKIMFSYNNKELIINETVPNRFSPKSPDKAHLNLHINSLELGDSAVYFCASSQRLGSHTGELFFGEGSRLTVL.

This clonotype was seen a handful of times. The chain combines TRBV11-3 with TRBJ2-7, with TRBD1 matching 10 bases. This CDR3 is built from 16 residues. CDR1 is SGHNT, CDR2 YENEEA, per germline. J lost 5 bases, V lost 5 bases, and 12 bases had no gene match. This CDR3 is CASSPGTGTGVDEQYF. CDR3 coding DNA: TGTGCCAGCAGCCCAGGGACCGGGACAGGGGTCGACGAGCAGTACTTC.

As DNA, the CDR3 is TGTGCCATCAGGGGACAGGGTACCACAGATACGCAGTATTTT. It is translated as CAIRGQGTTDTQYF. V usage is TRBV10-3 and J usage is TRBJ2-3, with TRBD1 identical over 9 bases. Germline assignment: CDR1 ENHRY and CDR2 SYGVKD. The V segment lost 6 bases and the J segment 2 bases; nucleotides outside the gene matches: 3. This CDR3 has 14 amino acids.

This clonotype was seen only a few times. The chain uses TRBV25-1 and TRBJ2-3; D unclear. The CDR3 runs to 11 residues. Per the germline V gene, CDR1 is MGHDK and CDR2 is SYGVNS. The V gene lost 3 bases and the J gene lost 7 bases, with 5 bases spanning the gap. CDR3 loop: CASSDSYTQYF. The DNA for the CDR3 is TGTGCCAGCAGTGACTCGTATACGCAGTATTTT.

This chain uses TRBV29-1 with TRBJ2-7; 8 nucleotides line up with TRBD2. The germline V gene has CDR1 SQVTM and CDR2 ANQGSEA. V lost 4 bases to trimming and J lost 3 bases; unmatched junction nucleotides: 5. CDR3 size: 13 residues. The CDR3 here is CSVAAGGIYEQYF. The CDR3 DNA follows: TGCAGCGTTGCGGCGGGGGGTATCTACGAGCAGTACTTC.

The genes are TRBV6-2 or TRBV6-3 and TRBJ2-1, with D possibly matching TRBD2 (5 bases). Germline assignment: CDR1 MNHEY and CDR2 SVGEGT. This CDR3 spans 13 amino acids. V lost 6 bases and J 8 bases, leaving 14 bases between the germline ends. CDR3 in DNA: TGTGCCAGCAGCCGGCGAGCGGCCCATGAGCAGTTCTTC. Translation: CASSRRAAHEQFF.

This clonotype was recorded many times. The chain has TRBV5-4 and TRBJ2-1; 9 bases fit TRBD1. From germline, CDR1 is SGHNT and CDR2 YYREEE (reference sequence). V was clipped by 4 bases and J by 4 bases; unmatched bases: 6. There are 15 residues in the CDR3. The CDR3 nucleotides read TGTGCCAGCAGCAAGGGACAGGGTTTGTACAATGAGCAGTTCTTC. Translating it yields CASSKGQGLYNEQFF.

The chain employs TRBV14 and TRBJ1-6; D gene unclear. The CDR3 is 13 amino acids. CDR1 is SGHDN, CDR2 FVKESK, per germline. The V end lost 6 bases, the J end lost 7 bases, and 10 bases lay between the germline ends. In nucleotides, the CDR3 is TGTGCCAGCAGACTAAGGAGGAATTCACCCCTCCACTTT. It translates to CASRLRRNSPLHF.

The genes are TRBV6-2 or TRBV6-3 and TRBJ2-1; TRBD2 agrees at 13 bases. Germline CDR1 and CDR2: MNHEY and SVGEGT. V shed 10 bases and J 12 bases; nucleotides not matched to a gene: 12. The CDR3 is 14 residues long. CDR3 sequence reads: CAIQGTSGVLPQFF. The CDR3, as DNA: TGTGCCATCCAAGGGACTAGCGGGGTGTTACCGCAGTTCTTC.

This sequence joins TRBV7-8 and TRBJ2-1; 12 bases match TRBD1. This CDR3 spans 17 amino acids. Germline-derived CDR1 and CDR2 are SGHVS and FQNEAQ. With V trimmed by 5 bases and J by 6 bases, 11 bases remained unmatched. The CDR3 is CASSLGQGALRSNEQFF. Here the CDR3 DNA reads TGTGCCAGCAGCCTGGGACAGGGGGCATTGCGGAGCAATGAGCAGTTCTTC. The whole variable domain, filled in from reference TRBV7-8 and TRBJ2-1, reads GAGVSQSPRYKVAKRGQDVALRCDPISGHVSLFWYQQALGQGPEFLTYFQNEAQLDKSGLPSDRFFAERPEGSVSTLKIQRTQQEDSAVYLCASSLGQGALRSNEQFFGPGTRLTVL.

This sequence joins TRBV6-2 or TRBV6-3 and TRBJ2-3; 8 bases align to TRBD2. The CDR3 has 17 amino acids. Germline V gene lookup returns CDR1 MNHEY and CDR2 SVGEGT. The V gene end was trimmed by 4 bases and the J gene end by 4 bases; junction bases not matched to a gene: 13. Here the CDR3 DNA reads TGTGCCAGCAGTTCTCCCTTGGGCGGGGGGCTCCCAGATACGCAGTATTTT. Translation: CASSSPLGGGLPDTQYF.

The chain recombines TRBV6-5 with TRBJ2-7, with 11 positions matching TRBD2. V shed 5 bases, J shed 7 bases, and the junction held 10 bases outside the gene matches. Germline V gene lookup returns CDR1 MNHEY and CDR2 SVGAGI. The CDR3 runs to 15 residues. The CDR3 loop is CASSALAGGSWEQYF. The CDR3 DNA is TGTGCCAGCAGTGCGCTAGCGGGGGGATCCTGGGAGCAGTACTTC.

The table lists this clonotype with a few counts. The rearrangement joins TRBV3-1 to TRBJ2-3; tentative D call: TRBD2 (6 bases). V lost 2 bases and J lost 2, with 14 bases in between. The germline gives CDR1 LGHDT, CDR2 YNNKEL (reference sequence). The CDR3 totals 16 residues. In nucleotides, the CDR3 is TGTGCCAGCAGCCAACTTAGCGGCGCCCTCACAGATACGCAGTATTTT. The encoded protein is CASSQLSGALTDTQYF.

This clonotype was found many times. CDR3 coding DNA: TGCAGTGCTAGGCCTGGGGACCCCTACAATGAGCAGTTCTTC. Protein sequence: CSARPGDPYNEQFF. The chain joins TRBV20-1 to TRBJ2-1; the D call may be TRBD1 or TRBD2 (5 bases each). Trimming took 3 bases from V and 2 from J, leaving 11 bases between them. Germline values: CDR1 DFQATT, CDR2 SNEGSKA (reference sequence). This CDR3 is 14 amino acids long.

V usage is TRBV11-2 and J usage is TRBJ2-5, with TRBD1 matching over 10 bases. Germline trimming cut 5 bases from V and 6 bases from J; bases unmatched to any gene: 9. Per germline, CDR1 SGHAT and CDR2 FQNNGV. The CDR3 runs 15 residues. The CDR3 is CASSRSRTGGKTQYF. DNA of the CDR3: TGTGCCAGCAGCCGATCCAGGACAGGGGGGAAGACCCAGTACTTC.

This sequence joins TRBV20-1 and TRBJ1-1, with a possible D match to TRBD1 (5 bases). CDR3 size: 14 residues. Per the germline V gene, CDR1 is DFQATT and CDR2 is SNEGSKA (reference sequence). The V gene lost 0 bases and the J gene lost 4 bases, with 12 bases spanning the gap. The CDR3 is CSAREGAGSTEAFF. The CDR3 nucleotides are TGCAGTGCTAGAGAAGGGGCTGGGAGCACTGAAGCTTTCTTT.

This clonotype was picked up one time. The chain combines TRBV20-1 with TRBJ2-1, with TRBD2 matching 7 bases. In germline, CDR1 is DFQATT, CDR2 SNEGSKA (reference sequence). The CDR3 contains 16 residues. The V gene end was trimmed by 3 bases and the J gene end by 1 base; junction bases not matched to a gene: 9. The DNA for the CDR3 is TGCAGTGCTAGCCCTGGACGGGAGGTATCCTACAATGAGCAGTTCTTC. Its protein product is CSASPGREVSYNEQFF.

This clonotype occurred many times. V and J are TRBV3-1 and TRBJ2-5, with D perhaps matching TRBD1 or TRBD2 (5 bases each). V was pared by 5 bases and J by 2 bases, with 12 bases between. Germline V gene lookup returns CDR1 LGHDT and CDR2 YNNKEL (reference sequence). The CDR3 runs to 14 residues. Here the CDR3 DNA reads TGTGCCAGCAGCGCCGGGACGCATCAAGAGACCCAGTACTTC. Its translation: CASSAGTHQETQYF.

This clonotype was found a few times. The gene calls are TRBV5-6 and TRBJ1-1, with TRBD1 identical over 10 bases. The germline V gene has CDR1 SGHDT and CDR2 YYEEEE. The CDR3 is 16 residues long. Trimming took 0 bases from V and 5 from J; bases not matched to a gene: 7. DNA for the CDR3: TGTGCCAGCAGCTTGGCGCCGGGACAGGGGAGAACTGAAGCTTTCTTT. Protein sequence: CASSLAPGQGRTEAFF.

Here the CDR3 reads CSAIGVGGYEQYF. The CDR3 region has the DNA TGCAGCGCTATCGGGGTAGGGGGCTACGAGCAGTACTTC. This sequence joins TRBV29-1 and TRBJ2-7; perhaps TRBD1 as D (6 bases). The CDR3 contains 13 residues. The ends were cut back, 7 bases at V and 3 bases at J, with 16 bases in the middle. The germline CDR1 and CDR2 sequences are SQVTM and ANQGSEA.

This clonotype has more than one count but fewer than ten. The genes are TRBV5-1 and TRBJ2-3; D gene uncertain. Germline CDR1 is SGHRS and CDR2 is YFSETQ. With 4 bases removed from V and 2 bases from J, the gap between germline ends came to 23 bases. This CDR3 spans 18 amino acids. The DNA of the CDR3 is TGCGCCAGCAGCCTGGGGATGGCCTCAGTCGGATACACAGATACGCAGTATTTT. It translates to CASSLGMASVGYTDTQYF.

The table lists this clonotype with a few counts. The chain couples TRBV30 to TRBJ2-3; the D gene is possibly TRBD2 (5 bases). Deletions cut 1 base from V and 9 bases from J, with 17 bases between. Germline V gene data show CDR1 as GTSNPN and CDR2 as SVGIG (reference sequence). This CDR3 has 14 residues. The CDR3 DNA reads as TGTGCCTGGAGTGCCGGCCCTTTAGCGAGCACGCAGTATTTT. This sequence encodes CAWSAGPLASTQYF.